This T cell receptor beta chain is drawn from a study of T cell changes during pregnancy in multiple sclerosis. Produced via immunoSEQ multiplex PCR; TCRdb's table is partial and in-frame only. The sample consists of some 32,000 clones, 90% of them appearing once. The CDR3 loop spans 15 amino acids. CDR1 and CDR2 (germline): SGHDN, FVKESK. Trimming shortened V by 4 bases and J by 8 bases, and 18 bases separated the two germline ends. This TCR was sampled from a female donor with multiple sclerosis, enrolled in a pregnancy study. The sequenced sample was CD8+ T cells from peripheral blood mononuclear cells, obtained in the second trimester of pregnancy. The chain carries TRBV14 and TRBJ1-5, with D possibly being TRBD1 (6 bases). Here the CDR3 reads CASSRLQGTGEPQHF. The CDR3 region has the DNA TGTGCCAGCAGCCGACTACAGGGTACGGGCGAGCCCCAGCATTTT.